This T cell receptor (beta chain) emerged from a study of cytomegalovirus exposure and HLA in healthy donors. It was with 60 Vbeta and 13 Jbeta primers that the PCR ran. Here immunoSEQ multiplex PCR was the method, and the copy in TCRdb shows in-frame clones only, minus some. The profile shows 150,000 to 200,000 clones, 75% to 85% of them singletons. CDR3 length: 11 residues. V gave up 5 bases and J gave up 3 bases, with 5 bases separating them. CDR1 SEHNR and CDR2 FQNEAQ come from the germline V gene (reference sequence). Sequenced sample: PBMCs. The clonotype comes from a young woman in good health and CMV-seronegative. The rearrangement uses TRBV7-9 and TRBJ2-7; D is undetermined. CDR3 sequence (DNA): TGTGCCAGCAGCGTCAGCTACGAGCAGTACTTC. Translation gives CASSVSYEQYF.